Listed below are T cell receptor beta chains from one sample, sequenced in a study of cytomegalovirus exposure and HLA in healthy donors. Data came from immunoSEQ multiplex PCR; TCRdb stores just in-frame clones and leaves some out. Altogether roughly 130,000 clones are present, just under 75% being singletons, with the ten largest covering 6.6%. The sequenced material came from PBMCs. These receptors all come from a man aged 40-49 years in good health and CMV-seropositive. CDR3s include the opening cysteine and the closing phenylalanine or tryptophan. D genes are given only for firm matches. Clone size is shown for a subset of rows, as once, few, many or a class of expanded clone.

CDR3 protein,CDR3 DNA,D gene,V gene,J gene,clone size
CASIEAGANVLTF,TGCGCCAGCATAGAGGCTGGGGCCAACGTCCTGACTTTC,.,TRBV23-1,TRBJ2-6,few
CASSIGQGARTGNTIYF,TGTGCCAGCAGCATCGGACAGGGGGCGCGAACTGGAAACACCATATATTTT,TRBD1,TRBV5-6,TRBJ1-3,.
CASSGGETQYF,TGTGCCAGCAGCGGAGGGGAGACCCAGTACTTC,.,TRBV5-6,TRBJ2-5,.
CAFGAGGPTGELFF,TGTGCCTTCGGAGCGGGGGGTCCTACCGGGGAGCTGTTTTTT,TRBD2,TRBV30,TRBJ2-2,.
CASSRGLAGSEIRETQYF,TGTGCCAGCAGCCGTGGACTAGCGGGATCTGAGATACGAGAGACCCAGTACTTC,TRBD2,TRBV27,TRBJ2-5,.
CASSRLAGETHSGANVLTF,TGCGCCAGCAGCAGACTAGCGGGGGAAACTCACTCTGGGGCCAACGTCCTGACTTTC,TRBD2,TRBV5-1,TRBJ2-6,.
CASSQEAGTGNEKLFF,TGTGCCAGCAGCCAAGAGGCGGGCACAGGGAATGAAAAACTGTTTTTT,.,TRBV4-2,TRBJ1-4,.
CARVERRKLEKLFF,TGTGCCAGAGTGGAAAGGAGAAAGCTTGAAAAACTGTTTTTT,.,TRBV19,TRBJ1-4,.
CSALRYEQYF,TGCAGTGCTCTACGGTACGAGCAGTACTTC,.,TRBV20-1,TRBJ2-7,.
CASSSSGASGNTIYF,TGCGCCAGCAGCTCGTCAGGGGCCTCTGGAAACACCATATATTTT,.,TRBV5-1,TRBJ1-3,few
CSSSLPGGEQYF,TGTTCCAGCAGCTTACCCGGGGGCGAGCAGTACTTC,.,TRBV7-9,TRBJ2-7,.
CASSLEASAYNEQFF,TGTGCCAGCAGCTTGGAGGCTAGCGCCTACAATGAGCAGTTCTTC,.,TRBV5-6,TRBJ2-1,.
CASSVDGQGAREQYF,TGTGCCAGCAGCGTAGATGGACAGGGGGCAAGGGAGCAGTACTTC,TRBD1,TRBV9,TRBJ2-7,once
CASSPPRQGLYNEQFF,TGTGCCAGTAGCCCCCCACGACAGGGCTTGTACAATGAGCAGTTCTTC,TRBD1,TRBV19,TRBJ2-1,once
CASTRSGGSYEQYF,TGTGCCAGCACCAGGTCGGGGGGCTCCTACGAGCAGTACTTC,TRBD2,TRBV11-2,TRBJ2-7,.
CASSPGGKGSYNEQFF,TGTGCCAGCAGCCCAGGGGGAAAGGGCTCCTACAATGAGCAGTTCTTC,TRBD1,TRBV11-3,TRBJ2-1,.
CASSLWGPQSSGANVLTF,TGTGCCAGCAGTTTATGGGGGCCTCAGAGCTCTGGGGCCAACGTCCTGACTTTC,.,TRBV27,TRBJ2-6,.
CASSETGQGGLVTQYF,TGTGCCAGCAGTGAAACCGGCCAGGGGGGTCTCGTGACCCAGTACTTC,.,TRBV6-1,TRBJ2-5,.
CASSPLRTGQETQYF,TGTGCCAGCTCACCACTAAGGACAGGACAAGAGACCCAGTACTTC,TRBD1,TRBV18,TRBJ2-5,.
CASSPPEYRPQYF,TGTGCCAGCTCACCTCCTGAGTACCGTCCCCAGTACTTC,.,TRBV18,TRBJ2-5,.
CASSPSGRSHEQYF,TGTGCCAGCAGTCCTAGCGGGAGGTCCCACGAGCAGTACTTC,TRBD2,TRBV28,TRBJ2-7,.
CASSLAGGNTEAFF,TGTGCCAGCAGTTTGGCAGGGGGCAACACTGAAGCTTTCTTT,TRBD1,TRBV28,TRBJ1-1,.
CAISGPDNTYEQYF,TGTGCCATCAGTGGTCCAGACAACACCTACGAGCAGTACTTC,.,TRBV10-3,TRBJ2-7,.
CASSTFSAGELFF,TGTGCCAGCAGTACCTTCTCGGCCGGGGAGCTGTTTTTT,.,TRBV28,TRBJ2-2,.
CASRYSAKNIQYF,TGTGCCAGCAGGTACTCAGCCAAAAACATTCAGTACTTC,.,TRBV25-1,TRBJ2-4,.
CASSLADTEAFF,TGCGCCAGCAGCCTGGCAGACACTGAAGCTTTCTTT,.,TRBV5-1,TRBJ1-1,.
CASSYRYPGQPQHF,TGTGCCAGCAGCTACAGATACCCGGGTCAGCCCCAGCATTTT,.,TRBV6-5,TRBJ1-5,.
CASSQGRDVAYEQYF,TGTGCCAGCAGCCAGGGGAGGGACGTCGCCTACGAGCAGTACTTC,TRBD2,TRBV14,TRBJ2-7,.
CASSLASGVVNYGYTF,TGTGCCAGCAGCCTAGCCTCGGGGGTTGTCAACTATGGCTACACCTTC,.,TRBV5-6,TRBJ1-2,once
CATSRDAGNEQFF,TGTGCCACCAGCAGAGATGCAGGTAATGAGCAGTTCTTC,.,TRBV15,TRBJ2-1,.
CASSHLATGGEYEQYF,TGCGCCAGCAGCCATCTCGCCACAGGGGGCGAATACGAGCAGTACTTC,TRBD1,TRBV4-1,TRBJ2-7,few
CASSSPAGVEEQYF,TGTGCCAGCAGCTCCCCGGCAGGGGTCGAGGAGCAGTACTTC,.,TRBV7-9,TRBJ2-7,.
CASLPGGSDNSPLHF,TGTGCCAGCTTGCCCGGGGGGTCTGATAATTCACCCCTCCACTTT,.,TRBV2,TRBJ1-6,.
CASSLQRGSTDTQYF,TGTGCCAGCAGCTTACAGCGGGGATCCACAGATACGCAGTATTTT,TRBD2,TRBV5-4,TRBJ2-3,.
CATGEGKRGYTF,TGTGCCACGGGGGAGGGGAAGCGTGGCTACACCTTC,.,TRBV19,TRBJ1-2,.
CASSDNPKGSYEQYF,TGTGCCAGCAGCGATAACCCTAAGGGGTCCTACGAGCAGTACTTC,.,TRBV5-4,TRBJ2-7,.
CASGDSRDLSYNGQFF,TGTGCTAGTGGTGATAGCCGGGATCTCTCCTACAATGGGCAGTTCTTC,.,TRBV12-5,TRBJ2-1,.
CASSSRQGHNGYTF,TGTGCCAGCAGCTCGCGACAGGGGCATAATGGCTACACCTTC,TRBD1,TRBV5-6,TRBJ1-2,once
CASSPSLEQYF,TGTGCCAGCAGCCCCTCCCTGGAGCAGTACTTC,.,TRBV7-2,TRBJ2-7,.
CASSLAGTDSYEQYF,TGTGCCAGCAGCTTGGCCGGGACAGACTCCTACGAGCAGTACTTC,TRBD1,TRBV5-6,TRBJ2-7,.
CASSFPTGVGETQYF,TGTGCCAGCAGCTTTCCCACAGGGGTAGGAGAGACCCAGTACTTC,TRBD1,TRBV5-1,TRBJ2-5,.
CAISGLADSYNEQFF,TGTGCCATCAGTGGCCTAGCGGACTCCTACAATGAGCAGTTCTTC,TRBD2,TRBV10-3,TRBJ2-1,.
CASSSRPSGANVLTF,TGTGCCAGCAGCTCCCGTCCCTCTGGGGCCAACGTCCTGACTTTC,.,TRBV9,TRBJ2-6,.
CASSVEDSSYNEQFF,TGTGCCAGCAGCGTAGAAGATAGCTCCTACAATGAGCAGTTCTTC,.,TRBV9,TRBJ2-1,once